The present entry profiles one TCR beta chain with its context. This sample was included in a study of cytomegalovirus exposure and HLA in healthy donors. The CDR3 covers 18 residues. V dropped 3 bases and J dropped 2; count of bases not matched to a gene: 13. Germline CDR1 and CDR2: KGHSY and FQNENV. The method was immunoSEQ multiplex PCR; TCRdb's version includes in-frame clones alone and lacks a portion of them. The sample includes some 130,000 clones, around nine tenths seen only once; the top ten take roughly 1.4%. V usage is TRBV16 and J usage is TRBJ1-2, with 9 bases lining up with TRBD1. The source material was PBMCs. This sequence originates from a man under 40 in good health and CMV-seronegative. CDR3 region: CASSHIGQGNRKNYGYTF. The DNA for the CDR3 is TGTGCCAGCAGCCACATCGGACAGGGGAACAGGAAAAACTATGGCTACACCTTC.